This TCR beta chain was recorded in a study of CD4 T cells in relation to SARS-CoV-2 and coronaviruses. Study at large: After roughly ten days of antigen culture, PBMC TCR beta CDR3s were sequenced.

Libraries were prepared by immunoSEQ multiplex PCR; TCRdb keeps only in-frame clonotypes and omits some of them. Of around 12,000 clones in the sample, more than 65% were seen once. The V gene's germline CDR1 is SGHDT and CDR2 YYEEEE. V was clipped by 0 bases and J by 5 bases, with 5 bases between them. The CDR3 extends over 12 amino acids. Before the COVID-19 pandemic, during about 2011-2018, CD4+ T cells were taken from unexposed donors. CD4+ T cells were isolated from the cells after around 11 days of culture. Testing used SARS-CoV-2 S/N and four cold-coronavirus spikes on unexposed-donor CD4+ T cells, cells permitting. Worth noting for this clone: Its antigen remains unidentified.

The sample comprised CD4+ T cells from PBMCs, cultured in vitro. This sequence originates from a human donor in good health. The chain combines TRBV5-6 with TRBJ2-5; D is ambiguous. The CDR3 coding sequence is TGTGCCAGCAGCTTGGCCGGGGAGACCCAGTACTTC. This codes for CASSLAGETQYF.